This T cell receptor beta chain appears in the sequencing data of a study of sequential checkpoint blockade in melanoma. This clone occurred a few times. There are 15 residues in the CDR3. With V trimmed by 1 base and J by 3 bases, 6 bases remained unmatched. Germline assignment: CDR1 LGHNT and CDR2 FRNRAP. The method was immunoSEQ multiplex PCR; TCRdb's version includes in-frame clones alone and lacks a portion of them. The data hold around 6,200 clones, with 25% to 30% observed a single time. The treatment is: randomized to nivolumab then ipilimumab (arm A) or the reverse (arm B). Sequences were derived from tumor tissue (inferred from file names), sampled from a patient given nivolumab and ipilimumab in sequence. The TCR originated in a human donor with melanoma. This chain links TRBV12-5 with TRBJ2-7; 7 positions match TRBD2. CDR3 protein: CASGLGGGPHYEQYF. The CDR3 nucleotides are TGTGCTAGTGGTTTGGGGGGGGGTCCCCACTACGAGCAGTACTTC.